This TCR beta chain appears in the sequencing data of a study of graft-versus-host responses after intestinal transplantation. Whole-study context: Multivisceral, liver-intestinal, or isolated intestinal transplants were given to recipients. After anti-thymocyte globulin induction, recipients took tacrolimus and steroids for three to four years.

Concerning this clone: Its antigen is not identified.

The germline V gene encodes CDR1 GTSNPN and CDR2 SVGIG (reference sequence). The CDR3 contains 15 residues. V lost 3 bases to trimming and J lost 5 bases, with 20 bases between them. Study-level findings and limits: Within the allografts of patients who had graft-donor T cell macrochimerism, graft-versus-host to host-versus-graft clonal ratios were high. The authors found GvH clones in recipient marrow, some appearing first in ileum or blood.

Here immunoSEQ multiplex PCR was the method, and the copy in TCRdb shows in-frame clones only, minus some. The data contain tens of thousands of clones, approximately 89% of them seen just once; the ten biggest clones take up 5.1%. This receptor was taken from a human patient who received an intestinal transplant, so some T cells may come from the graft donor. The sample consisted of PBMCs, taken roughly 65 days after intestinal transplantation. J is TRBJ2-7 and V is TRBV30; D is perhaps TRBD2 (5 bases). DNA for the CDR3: TGTGCCTGGAGCGCTCCGGGAACCATCGGGAACGAGCAGTACTTC. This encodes CAWSAPGTIGNEQYF.